This T cell receptor beta chain appears in the sequencing data of a study of regulatory T cells in long-lasting Graves disease. V was clipped by 10 bases and J by 0 bases, with 13 bases between them. The CDR3 is made up of 15 amino acids. Germline V gene lookup returns CDR1 LNHDA and CDR2 SQIVND (reference sequence). CDR3 regions were amplified by Arm-PCR using iRepertoire HTBI primers to build TCR beta libraries. In TCRdb, the multiplex PCR reads were re-called with MiXCR into one record per CDR3 protein. The data show approximately 230,000 distinct CDR3 sequences, roughly 18% seen once. The time point is: newly diagnosed GD, antithyroid drugs for less than 3 months. The TCR library was made from RNA extracted from PBMCs.

This TCR derives from a female donor with Graves disease. The chain recombines TRBV19 with TRBJ2-6, with D possibly matching TRBD1 (6 bases). This specimen consisted of peripheral blood mononuclear cells (PBMCs), obtained at new diagnosis, from a patient treated with antithyroid drugs. CDR3 amino acids: CATGWGRSGANVLTF. As DNA, the CDR3 is TGTGCCACCGGGTGGGGGCGCTCTGGGGCCAACGTCCTGACTTTC.